Shown below are 5 T cell receptor beta chains from a single sample sequenced in a study of blood T cell repertoires in COVID-19. Clones were read by immunoSEQ multiplex PCR, and TCRdb kept only the in-frame ones, dropping some. The sample holds some 530,000 clones, approximately 83% seen once. The sample comprised peripheral blood. The receptors derive from a human donor in a cohort sampled during active COVID-19.

This clone occurred once. V usage is TRBV21-1 and J usage is TRBJ2-1; the table's TRBD2 call for D was not verified on the DNA. TRBV21-1 is listed as a pseudogene. This CDR3 has 14 residues. CDR3 sequence reads: CARRRESSYNEQFF. The CDR3 coding sequence is TGTGCCCGTCGTCGGGAAAGCTCCTACAATGAGCAGTTCTTC.

The chain combines TRBV7-3 with TRBJ2-3; weak D call: TRBD2 (5 bases). The germline V and J ends were trimmed by 3 bases and 6 bases, with 16 bases remaining between them. Germline V gene lookup returns CDR1 SGHTA and CDR2 FQGTGA. This CDR3 region has 15 residues. The DNA for the CDR3 is TGTGCCAGCAGCTTCACCCGGGGTGGCGAGGATACGCAGTATTTT. It encodes CASSFTRGGEDTQYF.

This sequence joins TRBV7-3 and TRBJ1-3; the match to TRBD1 covers 7 bases. With V trimmed by 4 bases and J by 5 bases, 11 bases remained unmatched. Germline values: CDR1 SGHTA, CDR2 FQGTGA. The CDR3 length is 16 residues. The CDR3 sequence is CASSSPTPGQRNTIYF. CDR3 DNA sequence: TGTGCCAGCAGCTCACCGACACCGGGACAGAGAAACACCATATATTTT.

J is TRBJ1-2 and V is TRBV28; TRBD1 matches at 9 bases. Trimming took 6 bases from V and 3 from J; bases not matched to a gene: 5. The CDR3 consists of 14 residues. Germline CDR1 is MDHEN and CDR2 is SYDVKM. Here the CDR3 reads CASRGQGGDYGYTF. CDR3 nucleotide sequence: TGTGCCAGCAGGGGACAGGGAGGGGACTATGGCTACACCTTC.

The chain carries TRBV4-1 and TRBJ1-3; 9 nucleotides line up with TRBD1. V lost 1 base to trimming and J lost 3 bases; unmatched junction nucleotides: 4. The germline V gene encodes CDR1 MGHRA and CDR2 YSYEKL. The length of the CDR3 is 16 residues. The CDR3 DNA is TGCGCCAGCAGCCAAGCGGGACAGGGTGGTGGAAACACCATATATTTT. It yields the protein CASSQAGQGGGNTIYF.